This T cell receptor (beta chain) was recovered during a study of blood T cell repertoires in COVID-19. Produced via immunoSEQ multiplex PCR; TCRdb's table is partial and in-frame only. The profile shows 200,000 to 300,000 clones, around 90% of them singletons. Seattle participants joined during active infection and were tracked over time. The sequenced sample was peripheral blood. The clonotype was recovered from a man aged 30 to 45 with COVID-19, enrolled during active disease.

Here the CDR3 reads CASSQGRESYAANEKLFF. CDR3 coding DNA: TGCGCCAGCAGCCAAGGGAGGGAATCTTACGCGGCTAATGAAAAACTGTTTTTT. This chain connects TRBV4-1 to TRBJ1-4; D gene unclear. Germline V CDR1 and CDR2: MGHRA, YSYEKL. The CDR3 has 18 amino acids. Trimming pared 1 base from V and 3 bases from J, leaving 18 bases between.